The 22 T cell receptor beta chains below come from one sample, sequenced in a study of blood T cell repertoires in COVID-19. Method: immunoSEQ multiplex PCR; TCRdb's copy keeps in-frame clones and lacks some. The sample lists around 110,000 clones, around 80% seen once, with around 6.2% in the top ten. Sequenced sample: peripheral blood. These receptors all come from a man at least 80 years old with COVID-19, enrolled during active disease.

Only a few counts were recorded for this clone. The chain couples TRBV4-2 to TRBJ2-1; TRBD2 matches at 15 bases. V was clipped by 6 bases and J by 6 bases; unmatched bases: 9. The germline gives CDR1 LGHNA, CDR2 YNFKEQ. The CDR3 is 17 amino acids. This CDR3 is CASSPGLAGGPANEQFF. The CDR3 DNA sequence: TGTGCCAGCAGTCCCGGACTAGCGGGAGGGCCGGCCAATGAGCAGTTCTTC.

This chain links TRBV7-2 with TRBJ2-7; 14 nucleotides agree with TRBD2. Germline loops: CDR1 SGHTA, CDR2 FQGNSA. The CDR3 covers 16 residues. The V gene end was trimmed by 5 bases and the J gene end by 4 bases; junction bases not matched to a gene: 7. In DNA form, the CDR3 reads TGTGCCAGCAGCCCCGGGACTAGCGGGAGTGAATACGAGCAGTACTTC. Protein sequence: CASSPGTSGSEYEQYF.

A note on this clone: The same CDR3 can be traced to other DNA sequences in this sample. The chain links TRBV30 to TRBJ1-3; D not resolved. Germline CDR1 GTSNPN, CDR2 SVGIG (reference sequence). CDR3 length equals 13 residues. The V end lost 0 bases, the J end lost 3 bases, and 6 bases lay between the germline ends. CDR3 nucleotide sequence: TGTGCCTGGAGTGTAACGGGTGGAAACACCATATATTTT. It specifies CAWSVTGGNTIYF.

V is TRBV19 and J is TRBJ2-7, with TRBD1 matching 7 bases. The CDR3 has 14 amino acids. Per the germline V gene, CDR1 is LNHDA and CDR2 is SQIVND (reference sequence). Trimming at V came to 5 bases and at J to 1 base, leaving 5 bases not matched to a gene. The CDR3 region has the DNA TGTGCCAGTAGTTCCGACAGGGCGTCCTACGAGCAGTACTTC. Translated: CASSSDRASYEQYF.

The J gene is TRBJ2-7, the V gene TRBV19; 9 bases are a match to TRBD2. The V segment lost 6 bases and the J segment 3 bases; nucleotides outside the gene matches: 9. Germline assignment: CDR1 LNHDA and CDR2 SQIVND (reference sequence). The length of the CDR3 is 15 residues. The CDR3 region is CASRKTGTSRYEQYF. The CDR3 region has the DNA TGTGCCAGTAGAAAAACCGGGACTAGCCGCTACGAGCAGTACTTC.

This rearrangement joins TRBV5-4 to TRBJ2-3; 10 bases fit TRBD2. This CDR3 comprises 15 residues. Germline CDR1 is SGHNT and CDR2 is YYREEE (reference sequence). The V segment lost 5 bases and the J segment 1 base; nucleotides outside the gene matches: 4. CDR3 in amino acids: CASSLAGGRTDTQYF. Here the CDR3 DNA reads TGTGCCAGCAGTTTAGCGGGAGGACGCACAGATACGCAGTATTTT.

This chain joins TRBV5-4 and TRBJ2-1; 12 positions agree with TRBD1. Germline V gene lookup returns CDR1 SGHNT and CDR2 YYREEE (reference sequence). V was pared by 4 bases and J by 8 bases, with 7 bases of the junction left unmatched. CDR3 length: 15 residues. The CDR3 DNA reads TGTGCCAGCAGCGTCCCGGGACAGGGGGCCTATGAGCAGTTCTTC. It codes for CASSVPGQGAYEQFF.

The V call is TRBV5-4, the J call TRBJ2-2, with 7 bases matching TRBD2. Per the germline V gene, CDR1 is SGHNT and CDR2 is YYREEE (reference sequence). J gave up 6 bases and V 6 bases, and 17 bases lay outside the gene matches. The CDR3 runs 17 residues. DNA for the CDR3: TGTGCCAGCAACCTTTGGGGGGGACCGACTACCTCCGGGGAGCTGTTTTTT. It encodes CASNLWGGPTTSGELFF.

This rearrangement joins TRBV14 to TRBJ2-5, with TRBD2 matching over 12 bases. This CDR3 comprises 16 residues. Per the germline V gene, CDR1 is SGHDN and CDR2 is FVKESK. The V segment lost 2 bases and the J segment 5 bases; nucleotides outside the gene matches: 6. The DNA of the CDR3 is TGTGCCAGCAGCCAACAGACTAGCGGGAGTCTGGAGACCCAGTACTTC. The encoded protein is CASSQQTSGSLETQYF. The full variable domain, in which reference TRBV14 and TRBJ2-5 provide the parts outside the CDR3, is EAGVTQFPSHSVIEKGQTVTLRCDPISGHDNLYWYRRVMGKEIKFLLHFVKESKQDESGMPNNRFLAERTGGTYSTLKVQPAELEDSGVYFCASSQQTSGSLETQYFGPGTRLLVL.

The chain has TRBV13 and TRBJ2-7; weak D call: TRBD1 (7 bases). The CDR3 has 15 residues. CDR1 is PRHDT and CDR2 is FYEKMQ in the germline V gene (reference sequence). Trimming shortened V by 5 bases and J by 2 bases, and 16 bases separated the two germline ends. CDR3 DNA sequence: TGTGCCAGCAGCCCCCCAGGGGGGTTTCCCTACGAGCAGTACTTC. This codes for CASSPPGGFPYEQYF.

The chain is built from TRBV19 and TRBJ1-6, with D possibly matching TRBD1 (5 bases). The CDR3 runs to 14 residues. V gave up 4 bases and J gave up 9 bases, with 13 bases separating them. CDR1 LNHDA and CDR2 SQIVND come from the germline V gene (reference sequence). The CDR3 DNA is TGTGCCAGTAGTACGACCTGGGGCGGTTCACCCCTCCACTTT. This translates into CASSTTWGGSPLHF. Based on the CDR3 plus reference TRBV19 and TRBJ1-6, the full variable domain is DGGITQSPKYLFRKEGQNVTLSCEQNLNHDAMYWYRQDPGQGLRLIYYSQIVNDFQKGDIAEGYSVSREKKESFPLTVTSAQKNPTAFYLCASSTTWGGSPLHFGNGTRLTVT.

The chain combines TRBV20-1 with TRBJ2-3, with 10 bases that match TRBD2. The CDR3 totals 15 residues. After removal of 3 bases from V and 4 bases from J, the junction contained 7 bases not matched to a gene. Germline V gene lookup returns CDR1 DFQATT and CDR2 SNEGSKA (reference sequence). The CDR3 protein is CSASEREGLPDTQYF. CDR3 in DNA: TGCAGTGCTAGTGAGCGGGAGGGCCTTCCAGATACGCAGTATTTT.

V gene TRBV6-2 or TRBV6-3 combines with J gene TRBJ2-7; possibly TRBD1 for D (6 bases). Germline assignment: CDR1 MNHEY and CDR2 SVGEGT. The CDR3 covers 14 residues. With 4 bases removed from V and 0 bases from J, the gap between germline ends came to 10 bases. CDR3 in amino acids: CASSSGVLSYEQYF. The DNA for the CDR3 is TGTGCCAGCAGTTCAGGGGTCCTCTCCTACGAGCAGTACTTC.

V is TRBV10-3 and J is TRBJ1-5; D remains unclear. The CDR3 runs to 12 residues. Germline values: CDR1 ENHRY, CDR2 SYGVKD. The V gene lost 3 bases and the J gene lost 5 bases, with 5 bases spanning the gap. In DNA, the CDR3 is TGTGCCATCAGTGACCCCGATCAGCCCCAGCATTTT. This encodes CAISDPDQPQHF.

This clone was counted only a few times. The gene calls are TRBV29-1 and TRBJ2-1; D possibly corresponds to TRBD2 (6 bases). The CDR3 contains 16 residues. Germline CDR1 is SQVTM and CDR2 is ANQGSEA. With 3 bases removed from V and 1 base from J, the gap between germline ends came to 16 bases. This chain's CDR3 is CSVDELEGASYNEQFF. Written as DNA, the CDR3 is TGCAGCGTTGATGAGTTGGAGGGAGCTTCCTACAATGAGCAGTTCTTC.

V gene TRBV12-2 combines with J gene TRBJ2-3; the D call in the table, TRBD2, was not verified against the DNA. TRBV12-2 constitutes a pseudogene. The CDR3 has 18 residues. The CDR3 loop is CASRQKLGLAGEGDTQYF. CDR3 nucleotides: TGTGCAAGTCGCCAAAAGCTAGGACTAGCGGGAGAGGGAGATACGCAGTATTTT.

The chain joins TRBV24-1 to TRBJ1-2; D may be TRBD1 (5 bases). Germline V gene lookup returns CDR1 KGHDR and CDR2 SFDVKD. V lost 6 bases and J 5 bases, leaving 21 bases between the germline ends. The CDR3 runs to 16 residues. The chain's CDR3 is CATSPEGVEPPYGYTF. The CDR3 bases are TGTGCCACCAGTCCCGAAGGGGTGGAACCTCCTTATGGCTACACCTTC.

This clone was picked up one time. The chain employs TRBV10-3 and TRBJ2-1; D is possibly TRBD2 (5 bases). This CDR3 spans 13 amino acids. Germline lookup yields CDR1 ENHRY and CDR2 SYGVKD. With 10 bases removed from V and 5 bases from J, the gap between germline ends came to 15 bases. The CDR3 loop reads CATDGNLNNEQFF. In nucleotides, the CDR3 is TGTGCCACAGACGGGAACCTTAACAATGAGCAGTTCTTC.

The V gene is TRBV9, the J gene TRBJ2-2; 8 positions match TRBD2. The germline V gene has CDR1 SGDLS and CDR2 YYNGEE. V shed 2 bases, J shed 4 bases, and the junction held 10 bases outside the gene matches. The CDR3 is 17 residues long. The CDR3 DNA sequence: TGTGCCAGCAGCGTCTCCGGGAGGGCCGGAGGCACCGGGGAGCTGTTTTTT. It yields the protein CASSVSGRAGGTGELFF.

The chain links TRBV5-4 to TRBJ1-2; 7 positions agree with TRBD1. Trimming took 4 bases from V and 5 from J; bases not matched to a gene: 5. This CDR3 has 13 amino acids. CDR1 and CDR2 (germline): SGHNT, YYREEE (reference sequence). The DNA for the CDR3 is TGTGCCAGCAGCGCCGACAGGGAGTATGGCTACACCTTC. This translates into CASSADREYGYTF.

This clone showed up just a few times. The J gene is TRBJ1-6, the V gene TRBV18, with D tentatively TRBD1 (6 bases). This CDR3 has 13 amino acids. The germline V gene encodes CDR1 KGHSH and CDR2 LQKENI. V shed 2 bases and J shed 8 bases, with 7 bases lying between them. The CDR3 spells CASSPGGYSPLHF. Here the CDR3 DNA reads TGTGCCAGCTCACCAGGGGGCTATTCACCCCTCCACTTT.

This clone was detected a few times. The V gene is TRBV20-1, the J gene TRBJ1-1; D is undetermined. Germline CDR1 is DFQATT and CDR2 is SNEGSKA (reference sequence). Trimming cost V 8 bases and J 6 bases, with 13 bases left between them. The CDR3 sequence is 11 residues long. CDR3: CSTTGDPEAFF. The CDR3 nucleotides are TGCAGTACTACCGGGGATCCTGAAGCTTTCTTT.